The 32 T cell receptor beta chains below come from one sample, sequenced in a study of early T cells in non-severe SARS-CoV-2 infection. TCRdb re-analysed the 5' RACE reads in MiXCR, keeping a single row per CDR3 protein. In the table there are around 30,000 distinct CDR3 sequences, 8.5% to 10% of which are singletons. The source material was whole blood. These receptors were obtained from an adult who was a healthcare worker with PCR-confirmed SARS-CoV-2 infection or an uninfected control (not recorded which).

This clonotype was found many times. This sequence joins TRBV4-3 and TRBJ1-1; D ambiguous. Germline V gene data show CDR1 as LGHNA and CDR2 as YSLEER. V was cut by 2 bases and J by 4 bases, with 8 bases left in between. The CDR3 contains 13 residues. CDR3 bases: TGCGCCAGCAGCCAATATCACCGCACTGAAGCTTTCTTT. Protein product: CASSQYHRTEAFF.

Ten or more counts support this clonotype. This sequence joins TRBV7-2 and TRBJ2-7; D unclear. The germline V gene encodes CDR1 SGHTA and CDR2 FQGNSA. V lost 7 bases, J lost 3 bases, and 7 bases lay in between. The CDR3 loop spans 11 amino acids. In DNA, the CDR3 is TGTGCCAGCATCCTGAACTACGAGCAGTACTTC. Translating it yields CASILNYEQYF.

The chain is built from TRBV6-2 or TRBV6-3 and TRBJ2-4, with 9 positions matching TRBD1. With 7 bases clipped from V and 1 base from J, the junction kept 8 bases outside the gene matches. The CDR3 covers 16 residues. Germline values: CDR1 MNHEY, CDR2 SVGEGT. The CDR3 bases are TGTGCCAGCACCGAGACAGGGGGTCTTGCCAAAAACATTCAGTACTTC. The encoded protein is CASTETGGLAKNIQYF.

By its share, this clonotype is medium-sized. The V call is TRBV19, the J call TRBJ1-5, with D uncertain. CDR3 length equals 14 residues. CDR1 LNHDA and CDR2 SQIVND come from the germline V gene (reference sequence). The V and J ends lost 3 bases and 0 bases respectively, with 6 bases between them. The CDR3, as DNA: TGTGCCAGTAGTATCGGGTATAGCAATCAGCCCCAGCATTTT. Its protein is CASSIGYSNQPQHF.

This clonotype was recorded a few times. This sequence joins TRBV2 and TRBJ1-3; the D is unclear. The CDR3 contains 15 residues. Germline V gene lookup returns CDR1 SNHLY and CDR2 FYNNEI. The germline V and J ends were trimmed by 6 bases and 0 bases, with 12 bases remaining between them. The chain's CDR3 is CASRFSANSGNTIYF. DNA of the CDR3: TGTGCCAGCAGATTTTCCGCTAACTCTGGAAACACCATATATTTT.

This chain connects TRBV20-1 to TRBJ2-7; TRBD1 agrees at 8 bases. Germline V gives CDR1 DFQATT, CDR2 SNEGSKA (reference sequence). The CDR3 totals 14 residues. The V gene end was trimmed by 2 bases and the J gene end by 4 bases; junction bases not matched to a gene: 7. The CDR3 spells CSARPGQVLYEQYF. The CDR3 coding sequence is TGCAGTGCTAGACCGGGACAGGTGCTTTACGAGCAGTACTTC.

This clonotype was counted a few times. V and J are TRBV16 and TRBJ2-7; perhaps D is TRBD1 or TRBD2 (5 bases each). V shed 2 bases and J shed 7 bases, with 9 bases lying between them. This CDR3 contains 12 residues. Per germline, CDR1 KGHSY and CDR2 FQNENV. The CDR3 nucleotides read TGTGCCAGCAGCCAAGGGACGAGAGAGCAGTACTTC. Amino acids: CASSQGTREQYF.

This clonotype was observed many times. The J gene is TRBJ2-1, the V gene TRBV7-2; the match to TRBD2 covers 8 bases. CDR3 size: 19 residues. V shed 1 base and J 5 bases; nucleotides not matched to a gene: 16. Germline V gene lookup returns CDR1 SGHTA and CDR2 FQGNSA. CDR3 bases: TGTGCCAGCAGCTTAGTAACAGGAGCGGGGGCCCACCCAGACAATGAGCAGTTCTTC. Encoded protein: CASSLVTGAGAHPDNEQFF. Looking up the rest from reference TRBV7-2 and TRBJ2-1 gives the full variable domain: GAGVSQSPSNKVTEKGKDVELRCDPISGHTALYWYRQSLGQGLEFLIYFQGNSAPDKSGLPSDRFSAERTGGSVSTLTIQRTQQEDSAVYLCASSLVTGAGAHPDNEQFFGPGTRLTVL.

This chain joins TRBV6-5 and TRBJ2-2; 12 bases agree with TRBD1. The CDR3 is made up of 17 amino acids. Germline V CDR1 and CDR2: MNHEY, SVGAGI. V shed 6 bases and J 2 bases; nucleotides not matched to a gene: 7. Written as DNA, the CDR3 is TGTGCCAGCAGCCCGACGGGACAGGGGGCTAACACCGGGGAGCTGTTTTTT. Translating it yields CASSPTGQGANTGELFF.

This sequence joins TRBV29-1 and TRBJ1-1, with D perhaps matching TRBD1 (5 bases). The V end was cut by 3 bases, the J end by 7 bases, with 12 bases between. The germline V gene encodes CDR1 SQVTM and CDR2 ANQGSEA. The CDR3 runs to 12 residues. As DNA, the CDR3 is TGCAGCGTTGATGTCCCGAGGGGTGAAGCTTTCTTT. It codes for CSVDVPRGEAFF.

This clonotype occurred many times. This chain uses TRBV20-1 with TRBJ2-5, with D maybe TRBD2 (7 bases). Per the germline V gene, CDR1 is DFQATT and CDR2 is SNEGSKA (reference sequence). Trimming stripped 1 base from V and 2 bases from J, with 17 bases between. This CDR3 region has 16 residues. CDR3 nucleotide sequence: TGCAGTGCTAGAGCCTTTGGCGGGGGCCAGCAAGAGACCCAGTACTTC. Its protein is CSARAFGGGQQETQYF.

This clonotype was observed many times. The chain employs TRBV5-1 and TRBJ1-4, with 8 nucleotides matching TRBD1. The CDR3 runs 12 residues. V shed 4 bases, J shed 10 bases, and the junction held 3 bases outside the gene matches. Germline-derived CDR1 and CDR2 are SGHRS and YFSETQ. CDR3 sequence (DNA): TGCGCCAGCAGCGGGACAGGCATAAAACTGTTTTTT. Residues: CASSGTGIKLFF.

The chain carries TRBV11-2 and TRBJ2-7; D call uncertain. Trimming pared 1 base from V and 3 bases from J, leaving 7 bases between. The CDR3 consists of 13 residues. Germline lookup yields CDR1 SGHAT and CDR2 FQNNGV. CDR3 amino acids: CASSLAQFYEQYF. CDR3 coding DNA: TGTGCCAGCAGCTTAGCGCAATTCTACGAGCAGTACTTC.

This clonotype was picked up many times. The chain has TRBV5-4 and TRBJ2-1, with TRBD1 as a possible D gene (6 bases). This CDR3 has 14 residues. V was trimmed by 1 base and J by 5 bases, leaving 10 bases between them. The germline CDR1 and CDR2 sequences are SGHNT and YYREEE (reference sequence). The CDR3 region has the DNA TGTGCCAGCAGCTTGTACAGGGTAGACAATGAGCAGTTCTTC. Translated: CASSLYRVDNEQFF.

J is TRBJ1-2 and V is TRBV5-1, with D unclear. The CDR3 sequence is 13 residues long. Between the trimmed V and J ends, which lost 0 bases and 5 bases, there was a span of 8 bases. Germline assignment: CDR1 SGHRS and CDR2 YFSETQ. The CDR3 loop reads CASSLEAEYGYTF. In DNA, the CDR3 is TGCGCCAGCAGCTTGGAAGCGGAATATGGCTACACCTTC. Filled out from reference TRBV5-1 and TRBJ1-2, the complete variable domain reads KAGVTQTPRYLIKTRGQQVTLSCSPISGHRSVSWYQQTPGQGLQFLFEYFSETQRNKGNFPGRFSGRQFSNSRSEMNVSTLELGDSALYLCASSLEAEYGYTFGSGTRLTVV.

The sample holds many counts of this clonotype. V gene TRBV2 combines with J gene TRBJ2-7; 8 bases align to TRBD2. Germline-derived CDR1 and CDR2 are SNHLY and FYNNEI. With 5 bases clipped from V and 6 bases from J, the junction kept 12 bases outside the gene matches. The CDR3 sequence is 15 residues long. CDR3 sequence: CASSTLGTRVLEQYF. The CDR3 DNA is TGTGCCAGCAGTACTCTGGGGACTAGAGTTCTCGAGCAGTACTTC.

This clonotype was recorded at least ten times. The chain has TRBV7-9 and TRBJ2-2; D is possibly TRBD1 (6 bases). Germline loops: CDR1 SEHNR, CDR2 FQNEAQ (reference sequence). The CDR3 contains 12 residues. Trimming cost V 3 bases and J 7 bases, with 6 bases left between them. Written as DNA, the CDR3 is TGTGCCAGCAGCTTCAGGGGCGGGGAGCTGTTTTTT. Amino acids: CASSFRGGELFF.

This clonotype was picked up many times. This rearrangement joins TRBV24-1 to TRBJ2-7; 7 bases are shared with TRBD2. J gave up 6 bases and V 3 bases, and 7 bases lay outside the gene matches. CDR1 and CDR2 (germline): KGHDR, SFDVKD. The CDR3 sequence is 14 residues long. In DNA, the CDR3 is TGTGCCACCAGTGATCCCGGACTAGTGGGCGAGCAGTACTTC. Amino acid sequence: CATSDPGLVGEQYF.

This clonotype appeared many times. The chain combines TRBV30 with TRBJ1-1; D ambiguous. The germline V and J ends were trimmed by 0 bases and 1 base, with 12 bases remaining between them. The CDR3 totals 15 residues. In germline, CDR1 is GTSNPN, CDR2 SVGIG (reference sequence). The CDR3: CAWSVRRLENTEAFF. Here the CDR3 DNA reads TGTGCCTGGAGTGTACGTAGGTTGGAGAACACTGAAGCTTTCTTT.

This clonotype turned up a few times. The chain carries TRBV11-3 and TRBJ2-1; D is perhaps TRBD2 (5 bases). This CDR3 is 11 amino acids long. Germline loops: CDR1 SGHNT, CDR2 YENEEA. V was shortened by 5 bases and J by 10 bases, with 9 bases between the two germline ends. CDR3 protein: CASSVGGEQFF. CDR3 nucleotide sequence: TGTGCCAGCAGCGTCGGAGGAGAGCAGTTCTTC.

In its sample, this clonotype was seen many times. The rearrangement uses TRBV5-4 and TRBJ1-1, with 12 nucleotides matching TRBD1. CDR3 length equals 16 residues. CDR1 SGHNT and CDR2 YYREEE come from the germline V gene (reference sequence). Trimming took 5 bases from V and 3 from J; bases not matched to a gene: 8. The CDR3: CASRTGTGGRDTEAFF. CDR3 nucleotides: TGTGCCAGCAGGACCGGGACAGGGGGCCGGGACACTGAAGCTTTCTTT.

This clonotype has a count of ten or more. V is TRBV11-3 and J is TRBJ1-1; D is perhaps TRBD1 (6 bases). The CDR3 spans 12 residues. V was shortened by 5 bases and J by 4 bases, with 8 bases between the two germline ends. The V gene's germline CDR1 is SGHNT and CDR2 YENEEA. The CDR3 loop reads CASSAGATEAFF. CDR3 coding DNA: TGTGCCAGCAGCGCGGGGGCCACTGAAGCTTTCTTT. Full variable domain (rest looked up from reference TRBV11-3 and TRBJ1-1): EAGVVQSPRYKIIEKKQPVAFWCNPISGHNTLYWYLQNLGQGPELLIRYENEEAVDDSQLPKDRFSAERLKGVDSTLKIQPAELGDSAVYLCASSAGATEAFFGQGTRLTVV.

This clonotype was detected many times. The rearrangement joins TRBV20-1 to TRBJ2-3, with 9 nucleotides matching TRBD1. J was trimmed by 4 bases and V by 6 bases; bases with no gene match: 8. Germline V gene data show CDR1 as DFQATT and CDR2 as SNEGSKA (reference sequence). There are 14 residues in the CDR3. The CDR3, as DNA: TGCAGTGCGACTCTTACAGGGGGCGCAGATACGCAGTATTTT. As protein: CSATLTGGADTQYF.

The V and J genes are TRBV7-2 and TRBJ1-2, with unresolved D. The V gene lost 0 bases and the J gene lost 4 bases, with 12 bases spanning the gap. Germline loops: CDR1 SGHTA, CDR2 FQGNSA. This CDR3 region has 15 residues. The CDR3 coding sequence is TGTGCCAGCAGCTTAGCAAGGCGATCGACCTATGGCTACACCTTC. Encoded protein: CASSLARRSTYGYTF.

This clonotype was counted between two and nine times. The junction differs from germline at one of its ends, possibly a read error. The rearrangement joins TRBV5-4 to TRBJ1-5; D perhaps matches TRBD1 (5 bases). The germline V gene has CDR1 SGHNT and CDR2 YYREEE (reference sequence). This CDR3 has 15 amino acids. CDR3 residues: CASSAGTASYQPQHF. The CDR3 DNA follows: TGTGCCAGCAGCGCGGGGACTGCTAGCTATCAGCCCCAGCATTTT.

This clonotype was recorded at least ten times. The V gene is TRBV2, the J gene TRBJ2-4; possible D gene TRBD2, 6 bases. The CDR3 has 15 residues. Germline CDR1 is SNHLY and CDR2 is FYNNEI. Trimming removed 6 bases at V and 0 bases at J, with 12 bases between. The CDR3 nucleotides are TGTGCCAGCAGAAACCGGGACTCAGCCAAAAACATTCAGTACTTC. This gives the protein CASRNRDSAKNIQYF.

This clonotype was detected many times. The chain carries TRBV15 and TRBJ1-1; TRBD1 might be the D (6 bases). CDR1 is LNHNV, CDR2 YYDKDF, per germline (reference sequence). The CDR3 loop spans 16 amino acids. The V end was cut by 3 bases, the J end by 1 base, with 15 bases between. The CDR3 DNA follows: TGTGCCACCAGCAGCTCCGGATGGGGGGCGAACACTGAAGCTTTCTTT. Protein sequence: CATSSSGWGANTEAFF.

This clonotype showed up many times. This rearrangement joins TRBV30 to TRBJ1-3; D call uncertain. Trimming shortened V by 4 bases and J by 0 bases, and 7 bases separated the two germline ends. The germline CDR1 and CDR2 sequences are GTSNPN and SVGIG (reference sequence). The CDR3 is 13 residues long. CDR3 amino acids: CAWMLSSGNTIYF. CDR3 in DNA: TGTGCCTGGATGTTGAGCTCTGGAAACACCATATATTTT.

Many counts were recorded for this clonotype. The chain employs TRBV24-1 and TRBJ2-5; the D call may be TRBD1 or TRBD2 (5 bases each). CDR3 length: 15 amino acids. Germline V lookup: CDR1 KGHDR, CDR2 SFDVKD. The ends were cut back, 6 bases at V and 5 bases at J, with 18 bases in the middle. Here the CDR3 reads CATSKSGPLRETQYF. CDR3 nucleotide sequence: TGTGCCACCAGTAAATCGGGACCCCTTAGGGAGACCCAGTACTTC.

This clonotype was counted many times. The chain employs TRBV10-3 and TRBJ2-5; a weak D match, TRBD2 (6 bases). In germline, CDR1 is ENHRY, CDR2 SYGVKD. There are 13 residues in the CDR3. V shed 7 bases and J shed 3 bases, with 12 bases lying between them. The CDR3 loop is CAINNRREETQYF. DNA for the CDR3: TGTGCCATCAATAACAGGAGGGAAGAGACCCAGTACTTC.

This clonotype was detected ten times or more. The CDR3 protein is CASRSDSGNTIYF. The CDR3 region has the DNA TGTGCCAGCAGATCTGACTCTGGAAACACCATATATTTT. The genes are TRBV2 and TRBJ1-3; D is ambiguous. The V end was cut by 6 bases, the J end by 0 bases, with 6 bases between. The CDR3 sequence is 13 residues long. Germline V gene sequence: CDR1 SNHLY, CDR2 FYNNEI.

At least ten counts were recorded for this clonotype. The chain uses TRBV12-3 or TRBV12-4 and TRBJ1-1, with a weak D call TRBD1 (5 bases). CDR3 length: 14 amino acids. Trimming took 4 bases from V and 4 from J, leaving 13 bases between them. CDR3 DNA sequence: TGTGCCAGCAGTTGGGTAGGGGAAGGCACTGAAGCTTTCTTT. Protein sequence: CASSWVGEGTEAFF.